What follows are 20 T cell receptor beta chains derived from one specimen sequenced in a study of cytomegalovirus exposure and HLA in healthy donors. Researchers ran the PCR with 60 Vbeta and 13 Jbeta primers. Using immunoSEQ multiplex PCR, the repertoire was profiled, and TCRdb retains in-frame clones only, with some absent. Among 150,000 or so clones listed, about 73% were seen once. Sequencing used PBMCs. The receptors here all came from a woman aged 55 to 70 in good health and CMV-seropositive.

This clone was picked up one time. The J gene is TRBJ2-6, the V gene TRBV5-1; 10 bases align to TRBD1. This CDR3 comprises 18 residues. With V trimmed by 4 bases and J by 0 bases, 7 bases remained unmatched. Germline CDR1 and CDR2: SGHRS and YFSETQ. CDR3 amino acids: CASSPRTGGSSGANVLTF. CDR3 in DNA: TGCGCCAGCAGCCCCCGGACAGGGGGTAGCTCTGGGGCCAACGTCCTGACTTTC. The whole variable domain, remainder taken from reference TRBV5-1 and TRBJ2-6, is KAGVTQTPRYLIKTRGQQVTLSCSPISGHRSVSWYQQTPGQGLQFLFEYFSETQRNKGNFPGRFSGRQFSNSRSEMNVSTLELGDSALYLCASSPRTGGSSGANVLTFGAGSRLTVL.

The rearrangement links TRBV11-2 to TRBJ1-3, with TRBD1 matching 7 bases. Per germline, CDR1 SGHAT and CDR2 FQNNGV. The CDR3 spans 19 residues. J gave up 0 bases and V 3 bases, and 14 bases lay outside the gene matches. CDR3 coding DNA: TGTGCCAGCAGCTTTAACCTCCCGTCCGGGACAGACTCTGGAAACACCATATATTTT. Translation gives CASSFNLPSGTDSGNTIYF.

The genes are TRBV11-2 and TRBJ1-5; TRBD1 matches at 10 bases. This CDR3 spans 14 amino acids. The germline gives CDR1 SGHAT, CDR2 FQNNGV. V lost 3 bases and J lost 7; bases outside the gene matches: 3. The DNA for the CDR3 is TGTGCCAGCAGCTTGGACAGGGGGGACCAGCCCCAGCATTTT. Translation gives CASSLDRGDQPQHF.

The chain couples TRBV28 to TRBJ1-2, with D unresolved. V lost 7 bases to trimming and J lost 4 bases, with 13 bases between them. This CDR3 contains 13 residues. From germline, CDR1 is MDHEN and CDR2 SYDVKM. CDR3 nucleotides: TGTGCCAGCACCTATCCGGGGATCTATGGCTACACCTTC. Translation gives CASTYPGIYGYTF.

A few counts support this clone. The chain uses TRBV27 and TRBJ2-6; 8 positions match TRBD1. The germline CDR1 and CDR2 sequences are MNHEY and SMNVEV (reference sequence). The CDR3 has 19 residues. After removal of 4 bases from V and 0 bases from J, the junction contained 11 bases not matched to a gene. Written as DNA, the CDR3 is TGTGCCAGCAGTTCCCTCCGGGACAGGACTTTCTCTGGGGCCAACGTCCTGACTTTC. This gives the protein CASSSLRDRTFSGANVLTF.

The chain links TRBV7-9 to TRBJ2-5, with 15 bases matching TRBD2. J gave up 5 bases and V 2 bases, and 9 bases lay outside the gene matches. The CDR3 has 18 amino acids. Germline CDR1 reads SEHNR; CDR2 reads FQNEAQ (reference sequence). CDR3 DNA: TGTGCCAGCAGCTTATCTCCGGGACTAGCGGGAGGAATGGAGACCCAGTACTTC. It codes for CASSLSPGLAGGMETQYF.

The chain is built from TRBV6-5 and TRBJ1-2; TRBD1 aligns across 7 bases. V was clipped by 6 bases and J by 10 bases; unmatched bases: 8. This CDR3 has 12 residues. Germline loops: CDR1 MNHEY, CDR2 SVGAGI. The CDR3 DNA reads as TGTGCCAGCAGATCCGACAGGGACATCTACACCTTC. This sequence encodes CASRSDRDIYTF.

The chain links TRBV29-1 to TRBJ1-2; 7 bases fit TRBD1. The CDR3 is made up of 13 amino acids. V lost 7 bases and J lost 5; bases outside the gene matches: 10. Germline V lookup: CDR1 SQVTM, CDR2 ANQGSEA. The DNA of the CDR3 is TGCAGCGCCCGACAGGGATCACCTTATGGCTACACCTTC. This encodes CSARQGSPYGYTF.

This rearrangement joins TRBV9 to TRBJ2-3; TRBD2 matches 10 bases. This CDR3 has 17 residues. Losses at the gene ends were 1 base for V and 0 bases for J; bases not matched to a gene: 5. The germline gives CDR1 SGDLS, CDR2 YYNGEE. CDR3 DNA sequence: TGTGCCAGCAGCGTATCCCTAGCGGGAGCCAGCACAGATACGCAGTATTTT. Protein sequence: CASSVSLAGASTDTQYF.

The chain employs TRBV13 and TRBJ1-4; 10 bases map to TRBD1. Trimming cost V 5 bases and J 10 bases; bases outside gene matches: 7. This CDR3 has 14 amino acids. Germline-derived CDR1 and CDR2 are PRHDT and FYEKMQ (reference sequence). In DNA form, the CDR3 reads TGTGCCAGCAGCCTGCGACAGGGGGCGGGAAAACTGTTTTTT. Its translation: CASSLRQGAGKLFF. Supplemented by reference TRBV13 and TRBJ1-4, the full variable domain reads AAGVIQSPRHLIKEKRETATLKCYPIPRHDTVYWYQQGPGQDPQFLISFYEKMQSDKGSIPDRFSAQQFSDYHSELNMSSLELGDSALYFCASSLRQGAGKLFFGSGTQLSVL.

This chain joins TRBV5-6 and TRBJ2-7, with D perhaps matching TRBD1 (5 bases). The CDR3 covers 16 residues. V was shortened by 0 bases and J by 0 bases, with 13 bases between the two germline ends. CDR1 is SGHDT and CDR2 is YYEEEE in the germline V gene. The CDR3 loop is CASSLGTTQLSYEQYF. CDR3 coding DNA: TGTGCCAGCAGCTTGGGGACAACCCAACTCTCCTACGAGCAGTACTTC.

V gene TRBV28 combines with J gene TRBJ1-2; no definite D call. The V gene's germline CDR1 is MDHEN and CDR2 SYDVKM. This CDR3 has 14 residues. V was trimmed by 2 bases and J by 3 bases, leaving 10 bases between them. The CDR3 DNA reads as TGTGCCAGCAGTTTAAGGGAGTTCCACTATGGCTACACCTTC. Its protein product is CASSLREFHYGYTF.

The rearrangement uses TRBV6-6 and TRBJ1-2; D is undetermined. Trimming pared 5 bases from V and 4 bases from J, leaving 20 bases between. The CDR3 runs to 16 residues. The germline V gene encodes CDR1 MNHNY and CDR2 SVGAGI (reference sequence). CDR3 nucleotide sequence: TGTGCCAGCAGTCCCCGCGACCAGGCCCTATCCTATGGCTACACCTTC. Translation: CASSPRDQALSYGYTF.

The J gene is TRBJ2-1, the V gene TRBV25-1; 10 bases are a match to TRBD2. Germline V CDR1 and CDR2: MGHDK, SYGVNS. Losses at the gene ends were 3 bases for V and 4 bases for J; bases not matched to a gene: 3. The CDR3 totals 15 residues. CDR3 DNA: TGTGCCAGCAGTGAGGGACTAGCGCCTTACAATGAGCAGTTCTTC. Translation: CASSEGLAPYNEQFF. Full variable domain (rest looked up from reference TRBV25-1 and TRBJ2-1): EADIYQTPRYLVIGTGKKITLECSQTMGHDKMYWYQQDPGMELHLIHYSYGVNSTEKGDLSSESTVSRIRTEHFPLTLESARPSHTSQYLCASSEGLAPYNEQFFGPGTRLTVL.

V usage is TRBV2 and J usage is TRBJ2-3; no reliable D call. V was shortened by 3 bases and J by 6 bases, with 16 bases between the two germline ends. CDR1 and CDR2 from the germline V gene are SNHLY and FYNNEI. This CDR3 comprises 15 residues. The CDR3 region is CASSDQSRISDTQYF. The CDR3 region has the DNA TGTGCCAGCAGTGATCAGTCCCGTATTTCGGATACGCAGTATTTT.

This clone turned up a few times. The chain recombines TRBV28 with TRBJ2-1; D is possibly TRBD1 (5 bases). The CDR3 is made up of 14 amino acids. The V end was cut by 9 bases, the J end by 2 bases, with 14 bases between. The germline CDR1 and CDR2 sequences are MDHEN and SYDVKM. CDR3 loop: CARSPRGAYNEQFF. The CDR3, as DNA: TGTGCCAGGAGTCCAAGGGGCGCCTACAATGAGCAGTTCTTC.

This chain links TRBV28 with TRBJ1-5; weak D call: TRBD1 (6 bases). CDR1 and CDR2 (germline): MDHEN, SYDVKM. V was shortened by 6 bases and J by 7 bases, with 16 bases between the two germline ends. CDR3 length: 14 residues. CDR3 DNA sequence: TGTGCCAGCAGCCTTAGTTGGGGGCACCAGCCCCAGCATTTT. Encoded protein: CASSLSWGHQPQHF.

This clone was seen just once. V and J are TRBV18 and TRBJ2-1; D ambiguous. With 5 bases removed from V and 0 bases from J, the gap between germline ends came to 5 bases. Germline assignment: CDR1 KGHSH and CDR2 LQKENI. This CDR3 is 13 amino acids long. The CDR3 DNA follows: TGTGCCAGCTCAGAGGCCTCCTACAATGAGCAGTTCTTC. Translation gives CASSEASYNEQFF.

The gene calls are TRBV4-2 and TRBJ2-3; 7 bases agree with TRBD2. The CDR3 contains 19 residues. The J segment lost 0 bases and the V segment lost 1 base, leaving 13 bases of the junction unmatched. The V gene's germline CDR1 is LGHNA and CDR2 YNFKEQ. The CDR3 DNA reads as TGTGCCAGCAGCCAAGGGGGGGAGGGCCGGTACACTAGCACAGATACGCAGTATTTT. Protein product: CASSQGGEGRYTSTDTQYF.

The V gene is TRBV19, the J gene TRBJ2-7, with 8 bases aligning to TRBD1. V shed 4 bases and J 3 bases; nucleotides not matched to a gene: 2. Germline loops: CDR1 LNHDA, CDR2 SQIVND (reference sequence). This CDR3 comprises 13 residues. CDR3 region: CASSNDRGYEQYF. The CDR3 DNA reads as TGTGCCAGTAGTAACGACAGGGGCTACGAGCAGTACTTC.